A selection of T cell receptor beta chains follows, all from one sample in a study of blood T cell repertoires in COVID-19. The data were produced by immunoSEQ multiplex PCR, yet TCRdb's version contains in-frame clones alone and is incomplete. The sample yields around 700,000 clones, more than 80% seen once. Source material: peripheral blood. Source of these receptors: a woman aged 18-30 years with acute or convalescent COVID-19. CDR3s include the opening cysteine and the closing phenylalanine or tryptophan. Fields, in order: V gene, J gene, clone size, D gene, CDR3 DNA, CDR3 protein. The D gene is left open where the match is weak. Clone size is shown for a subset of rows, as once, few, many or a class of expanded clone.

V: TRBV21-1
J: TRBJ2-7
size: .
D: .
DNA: TGTGCCAGCAGCAAAGTAGAGGACAGGGTCCCCTACGAGCAGTACTTC
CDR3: CASSKVEDRVPYEQYF

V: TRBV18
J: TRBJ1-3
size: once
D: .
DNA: TGTGCCAGCTCCCCGGACTTGAGCTCTGGAAACACCATATATTTT
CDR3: CASSPDLSSGNTIYF

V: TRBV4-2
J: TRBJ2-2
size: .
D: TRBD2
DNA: TGTGCCAGCAGCCCTAGCGGGAGAGGGACCGGGGAGCTGTTTTTT
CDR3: CASSPSGRGTGELFF

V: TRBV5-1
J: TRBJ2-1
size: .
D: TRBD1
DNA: TGCGCCAGCAGCTCGACAGGGAGTGAGCAGTTCTTC
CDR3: CASSSTGSEQFF

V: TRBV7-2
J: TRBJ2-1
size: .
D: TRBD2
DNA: TGTGCCAGCAGCTCCCACCCGACTAGCGGGGGGTACAATGAGCAGTTCTTC
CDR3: CASSSHPTSGGYNEQFF

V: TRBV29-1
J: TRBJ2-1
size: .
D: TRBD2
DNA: TGCAGCGCCAAGAGCGGGGGGGCTACCAATGAGCAGTTCTTC
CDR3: CSAKSGGATNEQFF

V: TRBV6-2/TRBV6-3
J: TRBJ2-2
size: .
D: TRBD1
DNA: TGTGCCAGCAGTTCCCCGGGACAGTATAACACCGGGGAGCTGTTTTTT
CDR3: CASSSPGQYNTGELFF

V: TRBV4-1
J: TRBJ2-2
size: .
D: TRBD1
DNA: TGCGCCAGCAGCCCCGGGGACAGAGTGGCCGGGGAGCTGTTTTTT
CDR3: CASSPGDRVAGELFF

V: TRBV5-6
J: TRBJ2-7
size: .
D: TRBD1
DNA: TGTGCCAGCAGCTTTGAGGGGGCTAGAGCCTCCTACGAGCAGTACTTC
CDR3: CASSFEGARASYEQYF

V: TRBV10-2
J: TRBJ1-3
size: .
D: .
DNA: TGCGCCAGCAGTGGCGGGAGCTCTGGAAACACCATATATTTT
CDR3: CASSGGSSGNTIYF

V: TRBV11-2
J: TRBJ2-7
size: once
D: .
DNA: TGTGCCAGCACAGCCCTGTTCGGACTCGAGCAGTACTTC
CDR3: CASTALFGLEQYF

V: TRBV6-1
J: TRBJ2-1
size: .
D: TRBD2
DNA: TGTGCCAGCTGGGAAGCGGGGGCTGTTGAGCAGTTCTTC
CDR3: CASWEAGAVEQFF

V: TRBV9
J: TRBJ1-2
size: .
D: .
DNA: TGTGCCAGCAGCGTAGACCCAGAGGCGATCTATGGCTACACCTTC
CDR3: CASSVDPEAIYGYTF

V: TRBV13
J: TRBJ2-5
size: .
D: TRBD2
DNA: TGTGCCAGCAGCTTCCTCTCCCCACGACTAGCTGAAGAGACCCAGTACTTC
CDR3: CASSFLSPRLAEETQYF